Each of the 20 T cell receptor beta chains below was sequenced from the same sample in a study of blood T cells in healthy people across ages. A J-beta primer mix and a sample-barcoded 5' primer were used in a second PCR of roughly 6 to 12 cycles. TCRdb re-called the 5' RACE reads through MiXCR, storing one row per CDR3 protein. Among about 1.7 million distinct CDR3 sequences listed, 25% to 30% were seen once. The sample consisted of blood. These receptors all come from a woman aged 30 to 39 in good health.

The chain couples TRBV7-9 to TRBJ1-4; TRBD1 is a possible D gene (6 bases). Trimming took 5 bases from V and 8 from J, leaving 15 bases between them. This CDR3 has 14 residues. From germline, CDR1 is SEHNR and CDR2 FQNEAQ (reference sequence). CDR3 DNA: TGTGCCAGCAGCCGCCAGGGGATCTGGGAAAAACTGTTTTTT. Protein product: CASSRQGIWEKLFF.

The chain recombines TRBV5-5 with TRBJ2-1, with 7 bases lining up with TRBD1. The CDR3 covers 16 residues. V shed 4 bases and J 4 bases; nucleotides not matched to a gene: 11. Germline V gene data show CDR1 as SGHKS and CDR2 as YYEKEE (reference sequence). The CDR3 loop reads CASSPQPGQLYNEQFF. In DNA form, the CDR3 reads TGTGCCAGCAGCCCGCAGCCGGGACAGTTATACAATGAGCAGTTCTTC.

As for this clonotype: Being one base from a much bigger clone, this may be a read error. In DNA form, the CDR3 reads TGTGCCAGCAAGACGGACAATCAGCCCCAGTATTTT. This translates into CASKTDNQPQYF. V usage is TRBV6-4 and J usage is TRBJ1-5; D possibly corresponds to TRBD1 (5 bases). The DNA end favors TRBJ2-3, so the J call may be wrong. The CDR3 has 12 amino acids. Per the germline V gene, CDR1 is MRHNA and CDR2 is SNTAGT.

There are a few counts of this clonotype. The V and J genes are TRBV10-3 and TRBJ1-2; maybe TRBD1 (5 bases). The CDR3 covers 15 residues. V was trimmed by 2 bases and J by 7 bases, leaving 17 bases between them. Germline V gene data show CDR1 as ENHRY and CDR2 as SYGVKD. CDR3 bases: TGTGCCATCAGTGAGGACGGGGCGGGAGTCCCTGGCTACACCTTC. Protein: CAISEDGAGVPGYTF.

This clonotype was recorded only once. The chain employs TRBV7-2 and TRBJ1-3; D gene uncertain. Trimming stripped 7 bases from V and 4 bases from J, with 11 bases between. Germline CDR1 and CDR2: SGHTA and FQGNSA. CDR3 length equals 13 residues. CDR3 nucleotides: TGTGCCAGCAACTCCAGACAAGGAAACACCATATATTTT. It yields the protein CASNSRQGNTIYF.

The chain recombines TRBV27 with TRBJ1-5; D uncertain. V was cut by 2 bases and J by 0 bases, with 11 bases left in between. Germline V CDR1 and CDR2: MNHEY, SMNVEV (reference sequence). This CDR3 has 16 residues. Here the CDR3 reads CASSLRAAYSNQPQHF. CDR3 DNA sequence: TGTGCCAGCAGTTTAAGGGCAGCTTATAGCAATCAGCCCCAGCATTTT.

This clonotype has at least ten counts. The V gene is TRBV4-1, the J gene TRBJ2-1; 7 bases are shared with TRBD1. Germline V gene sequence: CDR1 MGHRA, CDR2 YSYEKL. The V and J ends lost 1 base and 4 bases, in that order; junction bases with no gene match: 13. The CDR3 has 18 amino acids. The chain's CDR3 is CASSQVGSLDRLYNEQFF. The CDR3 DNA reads TGCGCCAGCAGCCAAGTTGGGTCCCTGGACAGGCTATACAATGAGCAGTTCTTC.

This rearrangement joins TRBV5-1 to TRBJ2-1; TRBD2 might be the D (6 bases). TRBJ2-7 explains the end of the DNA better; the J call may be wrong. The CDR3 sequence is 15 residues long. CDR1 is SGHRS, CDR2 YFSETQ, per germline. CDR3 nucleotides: TGCGCCAGCAGCGGGAGGCAGAGCTCCTACAATGAGCAGTACTTC. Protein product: CASSGRQSSYNEQYF.

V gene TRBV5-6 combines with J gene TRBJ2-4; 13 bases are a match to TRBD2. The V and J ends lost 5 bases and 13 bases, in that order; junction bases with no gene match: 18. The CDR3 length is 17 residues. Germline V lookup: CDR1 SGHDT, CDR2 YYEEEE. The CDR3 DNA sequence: TGTGCCAGCAGAGGACTAGCGGGAGAGGGGGGACCCAATGAGCAGTACTTC. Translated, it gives CASRGLAGEGGPNEQYF.

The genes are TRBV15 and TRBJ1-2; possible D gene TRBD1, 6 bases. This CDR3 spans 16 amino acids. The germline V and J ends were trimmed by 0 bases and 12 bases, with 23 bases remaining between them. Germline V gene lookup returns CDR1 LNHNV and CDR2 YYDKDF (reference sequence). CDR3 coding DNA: TGTGCCACCAGCAGAGACCGACAGGTCACTCCAAGGGGCCACACCTTC. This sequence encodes CATSRDRQVTPRGHTF.

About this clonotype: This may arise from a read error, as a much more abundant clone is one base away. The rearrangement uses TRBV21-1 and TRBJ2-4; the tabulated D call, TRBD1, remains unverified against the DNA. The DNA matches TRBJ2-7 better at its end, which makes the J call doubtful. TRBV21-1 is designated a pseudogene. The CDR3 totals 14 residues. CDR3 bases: TGTGCCAGCAGCTCCTCCGGGGCCACCTACGAGCAGTACTTC. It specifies CASSSSGATYEQYF.

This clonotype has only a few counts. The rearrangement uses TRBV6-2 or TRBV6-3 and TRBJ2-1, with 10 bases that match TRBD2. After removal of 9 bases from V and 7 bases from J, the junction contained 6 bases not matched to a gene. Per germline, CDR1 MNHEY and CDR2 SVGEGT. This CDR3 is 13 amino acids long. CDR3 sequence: CASKREGSNEQFF. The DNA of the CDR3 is TGTGCCAGTAAGCGGGAGGGGTCAAATGAGCAGTTCTTC.

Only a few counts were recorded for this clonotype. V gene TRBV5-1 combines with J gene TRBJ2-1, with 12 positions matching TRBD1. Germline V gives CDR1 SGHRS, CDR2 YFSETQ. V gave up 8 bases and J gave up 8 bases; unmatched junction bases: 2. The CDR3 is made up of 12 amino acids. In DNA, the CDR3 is TGCGCCAGGGGACAGGGGGCACATGAGCAGTTCTTC. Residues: CARGQGAHEQFF.

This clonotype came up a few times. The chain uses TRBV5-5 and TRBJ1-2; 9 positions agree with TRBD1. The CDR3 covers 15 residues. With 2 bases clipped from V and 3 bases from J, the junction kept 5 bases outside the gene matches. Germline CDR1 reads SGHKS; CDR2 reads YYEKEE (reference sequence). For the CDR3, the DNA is TGTGCCAGCAGCTTAGGACAGGGGAGGGACTATGGCTACACCTTC. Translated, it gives CASSLGQGRDYGYTF.

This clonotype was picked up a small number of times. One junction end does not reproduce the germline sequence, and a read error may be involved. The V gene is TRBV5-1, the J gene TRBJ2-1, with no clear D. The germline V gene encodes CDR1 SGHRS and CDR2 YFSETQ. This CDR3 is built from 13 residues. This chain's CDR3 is CAGSLGNTNEQFF. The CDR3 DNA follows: TGCGCCGGCAGCTTGGGGAATACCAATGAGCAGTTCTTC.

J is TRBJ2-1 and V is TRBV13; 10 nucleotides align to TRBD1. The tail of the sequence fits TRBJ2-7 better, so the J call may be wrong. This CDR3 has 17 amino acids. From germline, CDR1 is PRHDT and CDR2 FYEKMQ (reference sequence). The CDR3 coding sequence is TGTGCCAGCAGCCACAGACAGGGGGCATCGTCCTACAATGAGCAGTACTTC. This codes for CASSHRQGASSYNEQYF.

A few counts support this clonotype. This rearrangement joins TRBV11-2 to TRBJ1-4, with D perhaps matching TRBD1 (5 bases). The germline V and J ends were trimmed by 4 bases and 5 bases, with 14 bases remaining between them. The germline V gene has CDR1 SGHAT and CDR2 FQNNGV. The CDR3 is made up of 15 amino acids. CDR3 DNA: TGTGCCAGCAGCTCTCGCTCCAACAGGAATGAAAAACTGTTTTTT. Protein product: CASSSRSNRNEKLFF.

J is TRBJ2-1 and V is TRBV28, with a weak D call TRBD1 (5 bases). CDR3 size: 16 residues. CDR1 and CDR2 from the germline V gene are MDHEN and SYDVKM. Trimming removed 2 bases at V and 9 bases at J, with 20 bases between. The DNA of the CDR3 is TGTGCCAGCAGTTTAAGGGGTAAGGTATCGAAAGTTGAGCAGTTCTTC. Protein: CASSLRGKVSKVEQFF. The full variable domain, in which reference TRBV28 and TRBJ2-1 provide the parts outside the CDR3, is DVKVTQSSRYLVKRTGEKVFLECVQDMDHENMFWYRQDPGLGLRLIYFSYDVKMKEKGDIPEGYSVSREKKERFSLILESASTNQTSMYLCASSLRGKVSKVEQFFGPGTRLTVL.

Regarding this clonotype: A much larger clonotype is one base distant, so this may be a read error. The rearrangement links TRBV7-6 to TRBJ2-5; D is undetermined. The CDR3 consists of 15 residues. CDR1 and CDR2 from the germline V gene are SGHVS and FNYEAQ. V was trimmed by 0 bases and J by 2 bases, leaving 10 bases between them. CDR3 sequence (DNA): TGTGCCAGCAGCTTAGCGTTTGGGCGGCAAGAGACCCAGTACTTC. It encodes CASSLAFGRQETQYF.

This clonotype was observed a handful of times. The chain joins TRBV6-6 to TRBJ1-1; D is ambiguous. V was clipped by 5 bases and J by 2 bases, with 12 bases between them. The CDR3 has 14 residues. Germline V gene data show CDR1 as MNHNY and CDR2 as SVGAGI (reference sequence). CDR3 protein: CASSASSPNTEAFF. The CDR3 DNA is TGTGCCAGCAGTGCGTCCAGCCCAAACACTGAAGCTTTCTTT.